A single T cell receptor (beta chain) is shown here with its context. What it recognizes is unknown. The data were taken from a study of T-cell reconstitution after alpha-beta-depleted transplantation in children. Study results and limitations: At one year after transplant, newly produced T cells mostly accounted for T-cell counts and diversity.

A TCRbeta library incorporating unique molecular identifiers was prepared. TCRdb passed the PCR reads through MiXCR, listing each CDR3 protein once. The top ten hold approximately 6.3% of the sample, which has about 260,000 distinct CDR3 sequences, less than 9% seen once. This CDR3 comprises 15 residues. The J segment lost 6 bases and the V segment lost 6 bases, leaving 13 bases of the junction unmatched. Germline V CDR1 and CDR2: DFQATT, SNEGSKA (reference sequence). The source material was PBMCs, mostly from graft donor cells, sampled 180 days after TCRalphabeta/CD19-depleted stem cell transplant. The chain couples TRBV20-1 to TRBJ2-7; TRBD2 matches at 11 bases. The origin of this receptor is a male patient between 10 and 17 years old who had a stem cell transplant for acute lymphoblastic leukemia, so the T cells may come from the graft donor. As DNA, the CDR3 is TGCAGTGCCCGGACCCTTCTAGCGGGAGGAGGCGAGCAGTACTTC. It specifies CSARTLLAGGGEQYF.